The 21 T cell receptor beta chains in this list originate from one sample, sequenced in a study of blood T cells in healthy people across ages (dated by TCRdb to about 2015). Receptors were amplified or captured by 5' RACE. TCRdb lists the instrument as Illumina HiSeq 2500. A second PCR of 7 to 11 cycles was performed with a sample-barcoded 5' primer and a J-beta primer mix. TCRdb trimmed public reads at Q25 via fastp, called clones via MiXCR and kept in-frame beta chains. Each CDR3 protein gets just one entry, which takes the most common genes and DNA from the rows behind it. The sample data list about 1,800,000 distinct CDR3 sequences, and 28% of these were observed just once. The top ten clonotypes cover less than 9.5% of the sample. Sequencing was carried out using blood. These receptors all come from a woman aged 30 to 39 in good health.

This clonotype was detected only a few times. The chain has TRBV3-1 and TRBJ2-5; 8 bases map to TRBD1. Trimming took 4 bases from V and 5 from J; bases not matched to a gene: 15. The CDR3 has 17 residues. From germline, CDR1 is LGHDT and CDR2 YNNKEL (reference sequence). Here the CDR3 reads CASSLQQGEDRWETQYF. CDR3 nucleotides: TGTGCCAGCAGCCTACAACAGGGGGAGGACAGGTGGGAGACCCAGTACTTC.

There are a few counts of this clonotype. J is TRBJ1-6 and V is TRBV7-2; 8 positions match TRBD1. CDR1 and CDR2 (germline): SGHTA, FQGNSA. The CDR3 runs 17 residues. Germline trimming cut 5 bases from V and 10 bases from J; bases unmatched to any gene: 16. The CDR3 DNA follows: TGTGCCAGCAGCGCCGCTGCGTCTCAGGGGGCCGGATCACCCCTCCACTTT. Translated: CASSAAASQGAGSPLHF.

V and J are TRBV9 and TRBJ1-6; 7 bases are a match to TRBD1. The CDR3 loop spans 16 amino acids. Germline CDR1 reads SGDLS; CDR2 reads YYNGEE. The J segment lost 7 bases and the V segment lost 0 bases, leaving 7 bases of the junction unmatched. CDR3 residues: CASSVGPTGYNSPLHF. The CDR3, as DNA: TGTGCCAGCAGCGTAGGTCCGACAGGGTACAATTCACCCCTCCACTTT.

This clonotype was seen many times. The rearrangement links TRBV10-2 to TRBJ2-6; weak D call: TRBD1 (5 bases). The CDR3 sequence is 15 residues long. From germline, CDR1 is WSHSY and CDR2 SAAADI. Trimming removed 8 bases from V and 3 bases from J, with 14 bases in between. The CDR3 reads CASDSTRVGANVLTF. The CDR3 region has the DNA TGCGCCAGCGACAGTACAAGGGTTGGGGCCAACGTCCTGACTTTC.

This clonotype was recorded at least ten times. V is TRBV12-3 or TRBV12-4 and J is TRBJ2-1, with a possible D match to TRBD2 (6 bases). The CDR3 contains 15 residues. V shed 5 bases and J shed 4 bases, with 15 bases lying between them. Here the CDR3 DNA reads TGTGCCAGCAGTCTCTTGAGCGGGCCTTACAATGAGCAGTTCTTC. As protein: CASSLLSGPYNEQFF.

This chain uses TRBV24-1 with TRBJ2-1; D not certain. The end of the DNA is better explained by TRBJ2-7, so the J call may be wrong. Germline lookup yields CDR1 KGHDR and CDR2 SFDVKD. The CDR3 has 17 amino acids. CDR3 residues: CATSDGGVTSSYNEQYF. The CDR3 region has the DNA TGTGCCACCAGTGATGGCGGCGTGACCAGCTCCTACAATGAGCAGTACTTC.

This clonotype is a singleton in its sample. V is TRBV5-6 and J is TRBJ2-3; 14 nucleotides align to TRBD2. The germline gives CDR1 SGHDT, CDR2 YYEEEE. This CDR3 region has 20 residues. V shed 4 bases and J 2 bases; nucleotides not matched to a gene: 15. The CDR3 loop is CASSTTGTSGGPSFTDTQYF. The CDR3 region has the DNA TGTGCCAGCAGCACCACCGGGACTAGCGGGGGCCCGAGCTTCACAGATACGCAGTATTTT.

There are many counts of this clonotype. The V call is TRBV7-2, the J call TRBJ2-4, with TRBD2 identical over 7 bases. V shed 2 bases, J shed 7 bases, and the junction held 8 bases outside the gene matches. CDR3 length equals 15 residues. CDR1 and CDR2 from the germline V gene are SGHTA and FQGNSA. CDR3 sequence: CASSLRQMRENIQYF. CDR3 coding DNA: TGTGCCAGCAGCTTAAGACAGATGCGGGAGAACATTCAGTACTTC.

Only a few counts were recorded for this clonotype. The chain carries TRBV20-1 and TRBJ2-3; D possibly matches TRBD1 or TRBD2 (7 bases each). Per the germline V gene, CDR1 is DFQATT and CDR2 is SNEGSKA (reference sequence). V lost 5 bases, J lost 6 bases, and 21 bases lay in between. The CDR3 is made up of 15 amino acids. The CDR3 protein is CSASGGAEDMDTQYF. The CDR3 region has the DNA TGCAGTGCTTCAGGGGGGGCCGAGGACATGGATACGCAGTATTTT.

This clonotype has just a few counts. The chain has TRBV12-3 or TRBV12-4 and TRBJ2-4; D may be TRBD2 (7 bases). Trimming stripped 4 bases from V and 0 bases from J, with 19 bases between. The CDR3 is 18 residues long. The CDR3 DNA is TGTGCCAGCAGTTCGGGACAAAGCGCGGGGGTAGCCAAAAACATTCAGTACTTC. Protein product: CASSSGQSAGVAKNIQYF.

This clonotype was counted only a few times. The chain recombines TRBV7-3 with TRBJ1-5; D is unclear. The germline V gene has CDR1 SGHTA and CDR2 FQGTGA. This CDR3 has 18 residues. The V gene lost 1 base and the J gene lost 1 base, with 17 bases spanning the gap. CDR3 loop: CASSLISAKGWSNQPQHF. The CDR3 nucleotides read TGTGCCAGCAGCTTAATCTCGGCAAAGGGATGGAGCAATCAGCCCCAGCATTTT.

This clonotype was counted only a few times. The V gene is TRBV28, the J gene TRBJ1-1, with 7 bases aligning to TRBD1. Germline-derived CDR1 and CDR2 are MDHEN and SYDVKM. V dropped 6 bases and J dropped 9; count of bases not matched to a gene: 10. The CDR3 spans 13 residues. The DNA for the CDR3 is TGTGCCAGCAGCGGCGACAGGGTAACTAAAGCTTTCTTT. Amino acid sequence: CASSGDRVTKAFF.

The chain has TRBV5-1 and TRBJ2-7; D might be TRBD1 (5 bases). Per germline, CDR1 SGHRS and CDR2 YFSETQ. V lost 5 bases and J 2 bases, leaving 11 bases between the germline ends. This CDR3 has 13 amino acids. CDR3 amino acids: CASRMAQAYEQYF. DNA for the CDR3: TGCGCCAGCAGAATGGCACAGGCCTACGAGCAGTACTTC.

This clonotype showed up just a few times. The chain is built from TRBV2 and TRBJ1-4; 7 bases are a match to TRBD1. The germline V gene encodes CDR1 SNHLY and CDR2 FYNNEI. Unmatched junction bases numbered 8, after V lost 6 bases and J lost 4 bases. The CDR3 runs to 15 residues. CDR3 sequence reads: CASSPPGQNNEKLFF. In nucleotides, the CDR3 is TGTGCCAGCAGCCCCCCGGGACAGAATAATGAAAAACTGTTTTTT. The full variable domain, completed using reference TRBV2 and TRBJ1-4, is EPEVTQTPSHQVTQMGQEVILRCVPISNHLYFYWYRQILGQKVEFLVSFYNNEISEKSEIFDDQFSVERPDGSNFTLKIRSTKLEDSAMYFCASSPPGQNNEKLFFGSGTQLSVL.

The rearrangement joins TRBV7-2 to TRBJ1-2, with unresolved D. Deletions cut 4 bases from V and 7 bases from J, with 13 bases between. The CDR3 sequence is 13 residues long. CDR1 and CDR2 (germline): SGHTA, FQGNSA. The CDR3 protein is CASSSPTGAGYTF. As DNA, the CDR3 is TGTGCCAGCAGCTCCCCGACCGGAGCTGGCTACACCTTC. The variable domain in full, with the rest retrieved from reference TRBV7-2 and TRBJ1-2, is GAGVSQSPSNKVTEKGKDVELRCDPISGHTALYWYRQSLGQGLEFLIYFQGNSAPDKSGLPSDRFSAERTGGSVSTLTIQRTQQEDSAVYLCASSSPTGAGYTFGSGTRLTVV.

This clonotype was picked up a small number of times. A much larger clone lies a single base off, so this may be a read error. The chain combines TRBV4-1 with TRBJ2-7, with TRBD2 matching over 8 bases. The CDR3 spans 18 residues. Germline trimming cut 1 base from V and 2 bases from J; bases unmatched to any gene: 13. CDR1 and CDR2 from the germline V gene are MGHRA and YSYEKL. The CDR3 loop reads CASSQALWDSGATYEQYF. The CDR3 DNA reads TGCGCCAGCAGCCAAGCCCTTTGGGATAGCGGGGCTACCTACGAGCAGTACTTC.

This clonotype was seen ten or more times. The chain uses TRBV20-1 and TRBJ2-5; perhaps TRBD1 as D (5 bases). Germline loops: CDR1 DFQATT, CDR2 SNEGSKA (reference sequence). Between the trimmed V and J ends, which lost 1 base and 1 base, there was a span of 13 bases. The CDR3 consists of 15 residues. DNA of the CDR3: TGCAGTGCTAGAGTAGTGGGTAGGGGCCAAGAGACCCAGTACTTC. Translating it yields CSARVVGRGQETQYF.

In its sample, this clonotype was seen a few times. V usage is TRBV7-2 and J usage is TRBJ2-1; TRBD2 matches 11 bases. This CDR3 contains 16 residues. Germline CDR1 is SGHTA and CDR2 is FQGNSA. The trim removed 2 bases at V and 7 bases at J, leaving 7 bases unmatched. CDR3: CASSLHSGGAANEQFF. The CDR3 nucleotides are TGTGCCAGCAGCTTACATAGCGGGGGGGCCGCGAATGAGCAGTTCTTC.

This clonotype has only a few counts. This chain connects TRBV12-3 or TRBV12-4 to TRBJ1-6; D is uncertain. This CDR3 comprises 14 residues. Trimming took off 6 bases at V and 10 bases at J, with 16 bases between the two ends. In DNA, the CDR3 is TGTGCCAGCAGCTTGAGACAAACGGGGTCACCCCTCCACTTT. It is translated as CASSLRQTGSPLHF.

The rearrangement links TRBV7-8 to TRBJ2-1; TRBD2 matches 10 bases. Germline assignment: CDR1 SGHVS and CDR2 FQNEAQ. The CDR3 loop spans 19 amino acids. V shed 2 bases and J 6 bases; nucleotides not matched to a gene: 16. DNA for the CDR3: TGTGCCAGCAGCTTACTCTTTGGTGCTAGCGGGAGCGAGGGCAATGAGCAGTTCTTC. Residues: CASSLLFGASGSEGNEQFF.

This clonotype was seen more than once but under ten times. The V gene is TRBV4-2, the J gene TRBJ2-2; no reliable D call. CDR1 is LGHNA and CDR2 is YNFKEQ in the germline V gene. Trimming cost V 1 base and J 5 bases, with 5 bases left between them. This CDR3 contains 13 residues. The CDR3 nucleotides read TGTGCCAGCAGCCAAGCGTATACCGGGGAGCTGTTTTTT. Protein: CASSQAYTGELFF.